The rows below give T cell receptor beta chains drawn from one sample of a study of shared clonotypes between healthy human individuals. Produced via immunoSEQ multiplex PCR; TCRdb's table is partial and in-frame only. The profile shows around 2.5 million clones, 93% of them singletons. The sequenced material came from naive CD4+ T cells from PBMCs. Every receptor here comes from a man aged 18 to 30 in good health. Some clones in this sample may be carry-over from other donors' samples. Both conserved end residues are trimmed from each CDR3. Size values are once, few and many counts, or a class for expanded clones, and some rows have none.

>TRBV4-2|.|TRBJ2-7
ASSQDRGSRVGNEQY
>TRBV7-9|.|TRBJ1-5
ASSLDTGSNQPQH
>TRBV28|.|TRBJ2-3
ASSIAGGVPDTQY
>TRBV6-5|.|TRBJ2-5
ASSYIRGLDTQY
>TRBV29-1|.|TRBJ2-1
SVGGRVYNEQF
>TRBV11-2|.|TRBJ1-2
ASSLAHSGTKGGYT
>TRBV15|.|TRBJ2-2
ATSRDYLLAGTPGNTGELF
>TRBV4-3|.|TRBJ2-7
ASSQDLGGRFYEQY
>TRBV10-3|.|TRBJ2-7
AITPGLAAYEQY
>TRBV4-1|once|TRBJ1-2
ASSHEGKRYGYT
>TRBV9|.|TRBJ2-2
ASSAETGELF
>TRBV30|.|TRBJ2-3
AWSVNAGRATDTQY
>TRBV7-8|once|TRBJ2-7
ASSSVTSGTYEQY
>TRBV7-2|.|TRBJ2-7
ASSQLGTSGRVQY
>TRBV5-1|.|TRBJ1-2
ASSLPLDGRSYT
>TRBV7-3|.|TRBJ2-2
ASSSMTSAPGELF
>TRBV6-1|.|TRBJ2-2
ASSERGALNTGELF
>TRBV28|few|TRBJ1-3
ASSFESWGNTIY
>TRBV18|.|TRBJ2-3
ASSQGQGTDTQY
>TRBV28|.|TRBJ2-7
ASRPGLAGYEQY
>TRBV28|.|TRBJ2-7
ASSPVDRGYEQY
>TRBV6-1|.|TRBJ2-7
ASSETRLRREQY
>TRBV18|.|TRBJ1-2
ASSPRQALANYGYT
>TRBV28|.|TRBJ1-4
ASTVRAGYLF
>TRBV5-6|.|TRBJ1-5
ASSLYGTVSNQPQH
>TRBV11-2|.|TRBJ2-3
ASSDRTGEVTDTQY
>TRBV6-6|.|TRBJ1-1
ASTLLGNLNTEAF
>TRBV30|.|TRBJ1-4
AWSPGQLNEKLF
>TRBV11-2|.|TRBJ2-5
ASSRRTSQETQY
>TRBV5-1|.|TRBJ2-3
ASSLAPSGRTDTQY
>TRBV6-1|once|TRBJ2-5
ASSEFSGRGWSAQY
>TRBV6-6|.|TRBJ1-2
ASSPPVGRGYGYT
>TRBV7-8|.|TRBJ1-2
ASSTRNFYGYT
>TRBV9|.|TRBJ1-1
ASSVGTGLMNTEAF
>TRBV2|.|TRBJ2-3
ASNSLGSTDTQY
>TRBV7-6|.|TRBJ2-7
ASSLGDRFLYEQY
>TRBV5-1|.|TRBJ2-7
ASRVWDSSYEQY
>TRBV19|.|TRBJ1-2
ASSIAGTPGYT
>TRBV5-1|once|TRBJ2-7
ASSLDGRQAYEQY
>TRBV6-1|.|TRBJ1-4
ASSGDGNNEKLF
>TRBV27|.|TRBJ2-7
ASSLWAGITGSGYEQY
>TRBV27|few|TRBJ1-1
ASSLGGENTEAF
>TRBV7-2|.|TRBJ2-5
ASRLGQETQY
>TRBV7-8|once|TRBJ2-3
ASSSRPGGADTQY
>TRBV5-6|.|TRBJ2-3
ASSLGGVYTQY
>TRBV5-4|.|TRBJ2-1
ASSANSGRGEQF
>TRBV28|.|TRBJ1-1
ASSLGGGNTEAF
>TRBV4-3|.|TRBJ1-1
ASSQEVGTEAF
>TRBV4-1|.|TRBJ2-2
ASSPYGISGELF
>TRBV2|.|TRBJ2-7
ASNGQGAAGEQY
>TRBV5-1|.|TRBJ2-7
ASSLGGYEQY
>TRBV5-1|once|TRBJ1-6
ASSLESSYNSPLH
>TRBV5-4|.|TRBJ2-5
ASSSVQETQY
>TRBV7-2|.|TRBJ1-3
ASSLVGTSGNTIY
>TRBV6-5|.|TRBJ1-5
ASSSPDRGSGPQH
>TRBV29-1|.|TRBJ2-5
SVAVGAPGETQY
>TRBV28|.|TRBJ2-6
ASSGGQISGANVLT